The rows below give T cell receptor beta chains drawn from one sample of a study of blood T cells in healthy people across ages. TCRdb recomputed calls from the 5' RACE reads with MiXCR, one row per CDR3 protein. The sample contains about 670,000 distinct CDR3 sequences, approximately 52% of which appear only once. The sample taken for sequencing was blood. Source of these receptors: a woman of 80 years or more in good health. CDR3s include the opening cysteine and the closing phenylalanine or tryptophan. The D gene is left open where the match is weak. Some rows mark clone size as missing; the rest say once, few, many or name a class of expanded clone.

D	size	J	V	DNA	CDR3
NA	few	TRBJ2-3	TRBV7-6	TGTGCCAGCAGCTCCCTTCCTCCTTCGGGACCGATTGGGCAGTATTTT	CASSSLPPSGPIGQYF
NA	NA	TRBJ2-6	TRBV29-1	TGCAGCGTTGAAGGTGGTAGCTCTGGGGCCAACGTCCTGACTTTC	CSVEGGSSGANVLTF
TRBD2	NA	TRBJ2-7	TRBV7-9	TGTGCCAGCAGCTTAGGACTAGCGGCTTCGAGCTCCTACAATGAGCAGTACTTC	CASSLGLAASSSYNEQYF
NA	few	TRBJ2-3	TRBV6-1	TGTGCCAGCAACCGCGGGACGACCGGCACAGATACGCAGTATTTT	CASNRGTTGTDTQYF
TRBD1	NA	TRBJ2-7	TRBV20-1	TGCAGTGCTAGAGATGTGGACAGGAATGTGGATGGGCAGTACTTC	CSARDVDRNVDGQYF
NA	many	TRBJ1-6	TRBV6-5	TGTGCCAGCAGTTACGTGTCGGGAGGGAATTCACCCCTCCACTTT	CASSYVSGGNSPLHF
NA	NA	TRBJ1-4	TRBV6-5	TGTGCCAGCAGTCTAAGCCTCGGGGAAAAACTGTTTTTT	CASSLSLGEKLFF
NA	NA	TRBJ1-5	TRBV3-1	TGTGCCAACAGCCAAAATGGAGATCAGCCCCAGCATTTT	CANSQNGDQPQHF
NA	NA	TRBJ1-6	TRBV12-3/TRBV12-4	TGTGCCAGCAGTTGGCAGGGCCCGGGTTCACCCCTCCACTTT	CASSWQGPGSPLHF
TRBD1	NA	TRBJ1-5	TRBV30	TGTGCCTGGAATGTCGGGACAGGGTCTCAGCCCCAGCATTTT	CAWNVGTGSQPQHF
TRBD1	NA	TRBJ2-5	TRBV28	TGTGCCAGCAGTTTCCTACTTAGGACAGGGGAAGAGACCCAGTACTTC	CASSFLLRTGEETQYF
TRBD2	few	TRBJ2-1	TRBV18	TGTGCCAGCTCACCAAAGGGGACTAGCGGAAAGATCTCCTACAATGAGCAGTTCTTC	CASSPKGTSGKISYNEQFF
TRBD1	NA	TRBJ2-3	TRBV20-1	TGCAGTGGTGGGGACAGGGGGCGGAAGACAGATACGCAGTATTTT	CSGGDRGRKTDTQYF
NA	NA	TRBJ1-1	TRBV11-3	TGTGCCAGCAGCCCTGAAGGGGGACGAGAGGCTTTCTTT	CASSPEGGREAFF
NA	few	TRBJ1-2	TRBV7-2	TGTGCCAGCAGTTACAGTGGGGGGCTCACTAACTATGGCTACACCTTC	CASSYSGGLTNYGYTF
TRBD1	many	TRBJ1-2	TRBV28	TGTGCCAGCAGGCGGGGACAGAACTATGGCTACACCTTC	CASRRGQNYGYTF
TRBD1	many	TRBJ2-1	TRBV7-9	TGTGCCAGCAGCTTAACCCTTGGACAGGGGGACGAGGAGCAGTTCTTC	CASSLTLGQGDEEQFF
TRBD1	NA	TRBJ2-5	TRBV29-1	TGCAGCGGAGGACAGGTCCAAGAGACCCAGTACTTC	CSGGQVQETQYF
NA	few	TRBJ2-5	TRBV7-2	TGTGCCAGCAGCTCCCAGTCTGGTGAGACCCAGTACTTC	CASSSQSGETQYF
NA	NA	TRBJ2-1	TRBV5-1	TGCGCCAGCACCGAAAATTACGGTGAGCAGTTCTTC	CASTENYGEQFF
NA	few	TRBJ1-1	TRBV12-3/TRBV12-4	TGTGCCAGCAGTCGGAACCCCACTGAAGCTTTCTTT	CASSRNPTEAFF
NA	NA	TRBJ2-7	TRBV10-1	TGCGCCAGCAGTGAGATTCCGGGGCCCTCCGAGCAGTACTTC	CASSEIPGPSEQYF
NA	once	TRBJ2-5	TRBV28	TGTGCCAGCAGTTTTAACCGGGCGGTCTACAGTGAGCAGTACTTC	CASSFNRAVYSEQYF
NA	many	TRBJ2-4	TRBV9	TGTGCCAGCAGCGGCAGGGCAGGGATGGGGGCCAAAAACATTCAGTACTTC	CASSGRAGMGAKNIQYF
NA	NA	TRBJ1-6	TRBV4-3	TGCGCCAGCAGCCAAGGACAGATGAATTCACCCCTCCACTTT	CASSQGQMNSPLHF
NA	many	TRBJ2-6	TRBV5-1	TGCGCCAGCACCGACGTCTCTGGGGCCAACGTCCTGACTTTC	CASTDVSGANVLTF
TRBD1	many	TRBJ1-1	TRBV7-9	TGTGCCAGCAGCCGCCCGACAATTCCGGGACAGGGACTCCCTTTCTTT	CASSRPTIPGQGLPFF